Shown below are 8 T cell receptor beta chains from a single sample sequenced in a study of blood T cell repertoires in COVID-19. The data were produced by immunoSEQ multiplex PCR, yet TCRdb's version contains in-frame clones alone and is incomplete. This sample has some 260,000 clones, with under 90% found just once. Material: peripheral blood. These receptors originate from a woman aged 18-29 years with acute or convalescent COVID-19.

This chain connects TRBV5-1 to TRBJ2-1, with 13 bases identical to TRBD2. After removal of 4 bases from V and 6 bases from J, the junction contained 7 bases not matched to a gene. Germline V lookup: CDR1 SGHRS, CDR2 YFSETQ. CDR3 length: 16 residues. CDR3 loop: CASSQAGLAGVNEQFF. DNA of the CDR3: TGCGCCAGCAGCCAAGCTGGACTAGCGGGAGTCAATGAGCAGTTCTTC.

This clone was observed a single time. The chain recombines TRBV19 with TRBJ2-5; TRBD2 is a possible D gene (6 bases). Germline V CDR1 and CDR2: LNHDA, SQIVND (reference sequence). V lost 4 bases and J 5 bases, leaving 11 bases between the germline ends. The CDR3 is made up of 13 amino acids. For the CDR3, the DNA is TGTGCCAGTAGTAGTTTTCGGGGGGAGACCCAGTACTTC. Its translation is CASSSFRGETQYF.

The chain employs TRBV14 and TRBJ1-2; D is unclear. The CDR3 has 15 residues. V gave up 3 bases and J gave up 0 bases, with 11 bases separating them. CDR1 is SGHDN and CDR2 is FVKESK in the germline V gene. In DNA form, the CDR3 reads TGTGCCAGCAGCCAGCAGACGGGAGCTAACTATGGCTACACCTTC. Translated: CASSQQTGANYGYTF.

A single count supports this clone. The DNA of the CDR3 is TGTGCCAGCAGCTTGGCCGGGCAGGGGTTCTACGAGCAGTACTTC. Protein product: CASSLAGQGFYEQYF. V is TRBV5-6 and J is TRBJ2-7; tentative D call: TRBD1 (6 bases). V lost 0 bases and J 3 bases, leaving 13 bases between the germline ends. CDR1 and CDR2 (germline): SGHDT, YYEEEE. This CDR3 contains 15 residues.

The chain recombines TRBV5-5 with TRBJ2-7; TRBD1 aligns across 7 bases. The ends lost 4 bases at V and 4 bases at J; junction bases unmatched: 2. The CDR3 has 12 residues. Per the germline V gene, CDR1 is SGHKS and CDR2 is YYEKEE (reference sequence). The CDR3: CASSPGGYEQYF. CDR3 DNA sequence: TGTGCCAGCAGCCCAGGGGGTTACGAGCAGTACTTC. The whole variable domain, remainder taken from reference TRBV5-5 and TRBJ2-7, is DAGVTQSPTHLIKTRGQQVTLRCSPISGHKSVSWYQQVLGQGPQFIFQYYEKEERGRGNFPDRFSARQFPNYSSELNVNALLLGDSALYLCASSPGGYEQYFGPGTRLTVT.

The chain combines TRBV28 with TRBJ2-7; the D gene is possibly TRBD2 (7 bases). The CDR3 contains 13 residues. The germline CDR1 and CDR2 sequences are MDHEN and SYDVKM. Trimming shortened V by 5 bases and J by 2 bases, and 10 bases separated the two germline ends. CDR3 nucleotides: TGTGCCAGCAGTCGGGGGGCGGCCTACGAGCAGTACTTC. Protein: CASSRGAAYEQYF.

The CDR3 is CASSPDSINEKLFF. The CDR3 region has the DNA TGTGCCAGCTCACCGGACAGCATTAATGAAAAACTGTTTTTT. The V call is TRBV18, the J call TRBJ1-4; tentative D call: TRBD1 (6 bases). The CDR3 runs to 14 residues. Germline V lookup: CDR1 KGHSH, CDR2 LQKENI. Trimming took 3 bases from V and 4 from J, leaving 9 bases between them. Full variable domain (remainder filled in from reference TRBV18 and TRBJ1-4): NAGVMQNPRHLVRRRGQEARLRCSPMKGHSHVYWYRQLPEEGLKFMVYLQKENIIDESGMPKERFSAEFPKEGPSILRIQQVVRGDSAAYFCASSPDSINEKLFFGSGTQLSVL.

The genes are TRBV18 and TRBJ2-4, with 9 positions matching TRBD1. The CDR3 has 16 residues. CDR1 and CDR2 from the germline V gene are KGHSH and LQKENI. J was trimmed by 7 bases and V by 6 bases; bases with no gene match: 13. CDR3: CASSSRDREGVNIQYF. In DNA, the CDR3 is TGTGCCAGCTCTTCCAGGGACAGGGAAGGGGTGAACATTCAGTACTTC.